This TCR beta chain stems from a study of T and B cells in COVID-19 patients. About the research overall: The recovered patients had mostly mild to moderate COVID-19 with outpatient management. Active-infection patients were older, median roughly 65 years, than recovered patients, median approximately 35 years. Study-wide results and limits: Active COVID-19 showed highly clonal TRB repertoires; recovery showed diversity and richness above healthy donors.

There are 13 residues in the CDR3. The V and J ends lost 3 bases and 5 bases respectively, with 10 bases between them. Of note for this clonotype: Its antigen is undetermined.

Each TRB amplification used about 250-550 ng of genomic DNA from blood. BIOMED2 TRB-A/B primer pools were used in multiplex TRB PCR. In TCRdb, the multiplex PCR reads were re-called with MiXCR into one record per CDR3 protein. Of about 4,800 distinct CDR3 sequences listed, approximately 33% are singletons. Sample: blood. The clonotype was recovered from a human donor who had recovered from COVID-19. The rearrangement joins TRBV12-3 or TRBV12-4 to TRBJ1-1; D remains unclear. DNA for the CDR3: TGTGCCAGCAGTTTGAGGGTAGGGACTGAAGCTTTCTTT. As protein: CASSLRVGTEAFF.